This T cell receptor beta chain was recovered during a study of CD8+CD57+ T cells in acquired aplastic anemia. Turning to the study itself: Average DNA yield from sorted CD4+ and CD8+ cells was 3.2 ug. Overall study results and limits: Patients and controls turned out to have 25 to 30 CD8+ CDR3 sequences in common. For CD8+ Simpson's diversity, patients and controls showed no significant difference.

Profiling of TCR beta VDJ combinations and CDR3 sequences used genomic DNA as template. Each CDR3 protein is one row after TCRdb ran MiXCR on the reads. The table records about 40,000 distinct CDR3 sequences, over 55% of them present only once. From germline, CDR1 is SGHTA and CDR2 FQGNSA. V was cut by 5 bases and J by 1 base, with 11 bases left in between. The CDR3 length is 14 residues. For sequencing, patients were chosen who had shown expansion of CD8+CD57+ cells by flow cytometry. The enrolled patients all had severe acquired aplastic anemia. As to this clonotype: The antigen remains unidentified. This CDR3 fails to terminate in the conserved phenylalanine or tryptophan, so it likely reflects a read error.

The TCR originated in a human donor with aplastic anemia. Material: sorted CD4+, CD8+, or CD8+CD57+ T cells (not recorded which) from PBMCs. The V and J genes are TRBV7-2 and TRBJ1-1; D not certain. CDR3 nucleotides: TGTGCCAGCAGCCCTACACCCTGGAACACTGAAGCTTTCCTT. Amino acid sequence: CASSPTPWNTEAFL.